This entry lists 5 T cell receptor beta chains sequenced from one sample in a study of shared clonotypes between healthy human individuals (TCRdb year 2020). Libraries came from the immunoSEQ multiplex PCR assay. Here the immuneACCESS table is served through TCRdb, limited to in-frame sequences with V and J called. Missing clones are a known gap in these copies; in checked studies unresolved V genes cover under half, and the rest lacks a known reason. The sample table shows millions of clones, and roughly 96% are seen once. The ten largest clones take up 0.13% of the sample. The sample consisted of naive CD4+ T cells sorted from blood. The meaning of the sample's cell subset or site label: CD45RA+ positively selected. Source of these receptors: a man between 18 and 29 years old in good health.

The chain couples TRBV15 to TRBJ1-2; 7 positions match TRBD1. The CDR3 has 15 amino acids. Germline lookup yields CDR1 LNHNV and CDR2 YYDKDF (reference sequence). V trimming: 0 bases; J trimming: 4 bases; junction bases outside the gene matches: 5. The CDR3 DNA sequence: TGTGCCACCAGCAGAGATTTTCAGGGGGGCTATGGCTACACCTTC. It yields the protein CATSRDFQGGYGYTF.

This clone was seen once. The rearrangement uses TRBV6-6 and TRBJ2-7; D assignment may be TRBD1 or TRBD2 (5 bases each). Deletions cut 2 bases from V and 3 bases from J, with 11 bases between. From germline, CDR1 is MNHNY and CDR2 SVGAGI (reference sequence). The CDR3 is made up of 14 amino acids. The CDR3 DNA reads as TGTGCCAGCAGTTACGGGGGAAGTAACTACGAGCAGTACTTC. This encodes CASSYGGSNYEQYF.

The V and J genes are TRBV10-3 and TRBJ2-2; TRBD1 matches at 8 bases. The CDR3 loop spans 15 amino acids. Per the germline V gene, CDR1 is ENHRY and CDR2 is SYGVKD. Unmatched junction bases numbered 8, after V lost 6 bases and J lost 5 bases. The CDR3 reads CAIRPGQDLTGELFF. CDR3 DNA: TGTGCCATCAGACCGGGACAGGATTTGACCGGGGAGCTGTTTTTT.

This sequence joins TRBV6-6 and TRBJ1-2, with TRBD1 matching 7 bases. The V segment lost 0 bases and the J segment 8 bases; nucleotides outside the gene matches: 3. From germline, CDR1 is MNHNY and CDR2 SVGAGI (reference sequence). The CDR3 totals 13 residues. The CDR3: CASSYSRGLGYTF. The CDR3 DNA reads TGTGCCAGCAGTTACTCGAGGGGGCTGGGCTACACCTTC.

Notes on this clone: This sample includes further DNA sequences coding for the same CDR3. The genes are TRBV27 and TRBJ1-5, with no clear D. Per the germline V gene, CDR1 is MNHEY and CDR2 is SMNVEV (reference sequence). Trimming left V 6 bases short and J 2 bases short, with 8 bases between. This CDR3 is built from 13 residues. The DNA for the CDR3 is TGTGCCAGCAGGCCGGGCGGCAATCAGCCCCAGCATTTT. Protein product: CASRPGGNQPQHF.